These T cell receptor beta chains were read from a single sample in a study of CD8 T cells in ankylosing spondylitis. TCRdb independently ran MiXCR on the 5' RACE reads; one entry per CDR3 protein. The sample shows about 400,000 distinct CDR3 sequences, about a fifth of them seen only once. Sequences were obtained from blood, either unsorted or a sorted T cell fraction (not recorded which). The receptor set was obtained from a male donor with ankylosing spondylitis. Each CDR3 is given with its conserved first and last residue. The D gene is left open where the match is weak. Size values are once, few and many counts, or a class for expanded clones, and some rows have none.

cdr3_nt	cdr3_aa	clone_size	d_call	v_call	j_call
TGTGCCAGCAGCAGAACAGGGATGAATGAGCAGTTCTTC	CASSRTGMNEQFF	few	NA	TRBV9	TRBJ2-1
TGTGCCTGGCGGGGGAACACCGGGGAGCTGTTTTTT	CAWRGNTGELFF	few	NA	TRBV30	TRBJ2-2
TGTGCCAGCAGCCAATCCGCTCGAGAGACCCAGTACTTC	CASSQSARETQYF	NA	NA	TRBV16	TRBJ2-5
TGCAGTGCTAGGGTCCGGGACGCCAGCTCCTACAATGAGCAGTTCTTC	CSARVRDASSYNEQFF	few	NA	TRBV20-1	TRBJ2-1
TGTGCCAGCACACAGGGTCTCCACTACGAGCAGTACTTC	CASTQGLHYEQYF	few	NA	TRBV6-2/TRBV6-3	TRBJ2-7
TGTGCCAGTAGTATCTGGCAGGACAACTATGGCTACACCTTC	CASSIWQDNYGYTF	few	NA	TRBV19	TRBJ1-2
TGTGCCAGTAGTACAAGCAGGGGCGGCTACGAGCAGTACTTC	CASSTSRGGYEQYF	NA	NA	TRBV19	TRBJ2-7
TGCGCCAGCAGCCGCAACGAAGCCGGGACAGGGAACACTGAAGCTTTCTTT	CASSRNEAGTGNTEAFF	NA	TRBD1	TRBV5-1	TRBJ1-1
TGTGCCAGCAGTTACTCTTTCGGGTCCGGATTCAATGAGCAGTTCTTC	CASSYSFGSGFNEQFF	NA	NA	TRBV6-5	TRBJ2-1
TGCGCCAGCAGCAATGACAGGTCCTATGGCTACACCTTC	CASSNDRSYGYTF	NA	NA	TRBV5-1	TRBJ1-2